This T cell receptor beta chain is from a study of T-cell reconstitution after alpha-beta-depleted transplantation in children. A word on this clonotype: A much more abundant neighbour one base away suggests this may be a read error.

Germline lookup yields CDR1 SGHDT and CDR2 YYEEEE. Trimming removed 1 base from V and 5 bases from J, with 9 bases in between. The CDR3 runs to 13 residues. For TCRbeta, the library was prepared with unique molecular identifiers. TCRdb fed the PCR reads into MiXCR, producing one record per CDR3 protein. The table records 640,000 or so distinct CDR3 sequences, around 17% of them present only once. The chain joins TRBV5-6 to TRBJ1-1; D is unclear. Sequences were derived from PBMCs from the stem cell graft donor, sampled from the stem cell graft. The source is a human donor who donated a stem cell graft to a child with acute myeloid leukemia. The CDR3 here is CASSLWVVTEAFF. Here the CDR3 DNA reads TGTGCCAGCAGCTTGTGGGTGGTGACTGAAGCTTTCTTT. Full variable domain (remainder filled in from reference TRBV5-6 and TRBJ1-1): DAGVTQSPTHLIKTRGQQVTLRCSPKSGHDTVSWYQQALGQGPQFIFQYYEEEERQRGNFPDRFSGHQFPNYSSELNVNALLLGDSALYLCASSLWVVTEAFFGQGTRLTVV.